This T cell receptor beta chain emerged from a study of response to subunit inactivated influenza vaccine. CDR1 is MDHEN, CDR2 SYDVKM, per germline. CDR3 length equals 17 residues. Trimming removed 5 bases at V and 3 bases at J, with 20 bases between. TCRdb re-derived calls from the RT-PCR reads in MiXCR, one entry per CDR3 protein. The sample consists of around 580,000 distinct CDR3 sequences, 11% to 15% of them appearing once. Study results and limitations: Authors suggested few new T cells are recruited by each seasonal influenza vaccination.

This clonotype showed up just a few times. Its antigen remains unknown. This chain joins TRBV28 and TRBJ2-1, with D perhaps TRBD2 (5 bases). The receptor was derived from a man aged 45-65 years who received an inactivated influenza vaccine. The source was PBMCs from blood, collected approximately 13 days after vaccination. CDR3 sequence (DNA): TGTGCCAGCAGTCCACCCCCCAGAAGGACTGACTACAATGAGCAGTTCTTC. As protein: CASSPPPRRTDYNEQFF.